The 18 T cell receptor beta chains presented below share a single source sample, sequenced in a study of blood T cell repertoires in COVID-19 (dated by TCRdb to the early 2020s). The method behind the library was the immunoSEQ multiplex PCR assay. TCRdb took this table from immuneACCESS and kept in-frame rearrangements with V and J called. Such tables lack part of the clones; where checked against another copy, unresolved V genes explain under half of the gap, and the rest is unexplained. The sample table contains hundreds of thousands of clones; only one count was recorded for approximately 80% of them. About 5% of the sample is taken by the ten largest. Specimen: PBMCs or T cells enriched from blood (not recorded which). These receptor sequences come from a man aged 40-55 years who had been exposed to COVID-19.

This clone appeared a few times. This rearrangement joins TRBV12-3 or TRBV12-4 to TRBJ2-7; D gene uncertain. V lost 7 bases to trimming and J lost 8 bases, with 18 bases between them. The CDR3 sequence is 13 residues long. The chain's CDR3 is CASTSLGLVKQYF. DNA of the CDR3: TGTGCCAGCACCTCCCTCGGCCTAGTCAAGCAGTACTTC.

The CDR3 region is CASSQDRGPYEQYF. The CDR3 DNA follows: TGCGCCAGCAGCCAAGACAGGGGCCCCTACGAGCAGTACTTC. The chain joins TRBV4-1 to TRBJ2-7; D possibly corresponds to TRBD1 (6 bases). V was cut by 0 bases and J by 2 bases, with 8 bases left in between. CDR3 length equals 14 residues. The germline V gene has CDR1 MGHRA and CDR2 YSYEKL.

V is TRBV24-1 and J is TRBJ2-7; maybe TRBD2 (5 bases). Germline V lookup: CDR1 KGHDR, CDR2 SFDVKD. The CDR3 has 13 residues. Trimming took off 5 bases at V and 9 bases at J, with 16 bases between the two ends. The CDR3 sequence: CATSGDAGSGQYF. In DNA, the CDR3 is TGTGCCACCAGTGGCGACGCGGGTTCGGGGCAGTACTTC.

The chain combines TRBV27 with TRBJ2-1; no definite D call. This CDR3 contains 12 residues. Deletions cut 4 bases from V and 6 bases from J, with 7 bases between. Germline CDR1 and CDR2: MNHEY and SMNVEV (reference sequence). The CDR3 nucleotides are TGTGCCAGCAGTTCGAGTGGCAATGAGCAGTTCTTC. Translated, it gives CASSSSGNEQFF.

This chain joins TRBV6-5 and TRBJ1-4; D is possibly TRBD1 (6 bases). This CDR3 contains 14 residues. Looked up from germline, CDR1 is MNHEY and CDR2 is SVGAGI. The V end was cut by 2 bases, the J end by 10 bases, with 14 bases between. As DNA, the CDR3 is TGTGCCAGCAGTTACGAACAGGGCGGGAGAAAACTGTTTTTT. As protein: CASSYEQGGRKLFF.

This chain links TRBV19 with TRBJ2-1; a possible D gene is TRBD2 (5 bases). The germline CDR1 and CDR2 sequences are LNHDA and SQIVND (reference sequence). There are 15 residues in the CDR3. Trimming took off 3 bases at V and 9 bases at J, with 18 bases between the two ends. CDR3 sequence (DNA): TGTGCCAGTAGTATTGAAGTCGTTGGAGGCGGTGAGCAGTTCTTC. Protein: CASSIEVVGGGEQFF.

The rearrangement links TRBV9 to TRBJ2-5; 8 bases line up with TRBD2. Germline CDR1 and CDR2: SGDLS and YYNGEE. The J segment lost 5 bases and the V segment lost 5 bases, leaving 11 bases of the junction unmatched. The CDR3 has 15 residues. The CDR3, as DNA: TGTGCCAGCAGTGTCTTAGCGGGATCGGGGGAGACCCAGTACTTC. Translating gives CASSVLAGSGETQYF.

J is TRBJ2-4 and V is TRBV18; D is ambiguous. CDR1 is KGHSH, CDR2 LQKENI, per germline. This CDR3 comprises 15 residues. The ends were cut back, 1 base at V and 0 bases at J, with 7 bases in the middle. Here the CDR3 DNA reads TGTGCCAGCTCACCACAGGCAGGAGCCAAAAACATTCAGTACTTC. It specifies CASSPQAGAKNIQYF.

V and J are TRBV2 and TRBJ1-2, with D perhaps TRBD1 (6 bases). With 7 bases removed from V and 2 bases from J, the gap between germline ends came to 17 bases. The CDR3 totals 15 residues. Germline V gene lookup returns CDR1 SNHLY and CDR2 FYNNEI. DNA for the CDR3: TGTGCCAGCAATAGGGGGATGGGACCGAACTATGGCTACACCTTC. As protein: CASNRGMGPNYGYTF.

The chain combines TRBV4-1 with TRBJ2-4, with D maybe TRBD2 (5 bases). The CDR3 covers 13 residues. V lost 1 base and J 8 bases, leaving 9 bases between the germline ends. CDR1 is MGHRA and CDR2 is YSYEKL in the germline V gene. CDR3 in DNA: TGCGCCAGCAGCCAAGGTACGGGGTACATTCAGTACTTC. Protein: CASSQGTGYIQYF.

The chain recombines TRBV7-8 with TRBJ1-5; D may be TRBD1 (6 bases). Trimming took off 3 bases at V and 7 bases at J, with 22 bases between the two ends. Per the germline V gene, CDR1 is SGHVS and CDR2 is FQNEAQ. The CDR3 spans 17 residues. CDR3: CASSFLSGPRGFQPQHF. In DNA form, the CDR3 reads TGTGCCAGCAGCTTTCTCTCAGGGCCCAGGGGATTCCAGCCCCAGCATTTT.

The chain employs TRBV20-1 and TRBJ1-5; 8 bases line up with TRBD1. The CDR3 is 14 residues long. V gave up 3 bases and J gave up 6 bases; unmatched junction bases: 7. Germline V gene sequence: CDR1 DFQATT, CDR2 SNEGSKA (reference sequence). The CDR3 coding sequence is TGCAGTGCTAGTACAGGGGGTATTAGTCAGCCCCAGCATTTT. This encodes CSASTGGISQPQHF.

The V call is TRBV5-1, the J call TRBJ1-3; TRBD1 is a possible D gene (6 bases). V was pared by 0 bases and J by 3 bases, with 10 bases between. This CDR3 is built from 15 residues. Germline V gene sequence: CDR1 SGHRS, CDR2 YFSETQ. The CDR3 DNA is TGCGCCAGCAGCTTGGAAACAGGGATTGGAAACACCATATATTTT. Its protein is CASSLETGIGNTIYF.

The rearrangement uses TRBV5-1 and TRBJ1-3; D gene unclear. The CDR3 runs 14 residues. Germline assignment: CDR1 SGHRS and CDR2 YFSETQ. The V and J ends lost 0 bases and 1 base respectively, with 5 bases between them. The CDR3 spells CASSLGISGNTIYF. The CDR3 DNA sequence: TGCGCCAGCAGCTTGGGTATATCTGGAAACACCATATATTTT.

The rearrangement links TRBV7-2 to TRBJ2-7; no clear D. The CDR3 contains 14 residues. V was trimmed by 2 bases and J by 0 bases, leaving 8 bases between them. Per germline, CDR1 SGHTA and CDR2 FQGNSA. CDR3 coding DNA: TGTGCCAGCAGCTTACCCCGCAGCTCCTACGAGCAGTACTTC. This encodes CASSLPRSSYEQYF.

This sequence joins TRBV2 and TRBJ2-2; 10 bases line up with TRBD2. Trimming at V came to 6 bases and at J to 0 bases, leaving 4 bases not matched to a gene. The CDR3 has 16 amino acids. Germline V gives CDR1 SNHLY, CDR2 FYNNEI. CDR3 residues: CASSVLAGANTGELFF. The CDR3 nucleotides are TGTGCCAGCAGCGTTCTAGCGGGGGCGAACACCGGGGAGCTGTTTTTT. Full variable domain (rest looked up from reference TRBV2 and TRBJ2-2): EPEVTQTPSHQVTQMGQEVILRCVPISNHLYFYWYRQILGQKVEFLVSFYNNEISEKSEIFDDQFSVERPDGSNFTLKIRSTKLEDSAMYFCASSVLAGANTGELFFGEGSRLTVL.

The gene calls are TRBV11-2 and TRBJ2-3; TRBD2 matches 8 bases. The CDR3 is 14 residues long. V lost 1 base, J lost 6 bases, and 3 bases stayed unmatched. The germline V gene has CDR1 SGHAT and CDR2 FQNNGV. The CDR3 nucleotides read TGTGCCAGCAGCTTAGCGGGAGGGCTGGATACGCAGTATTTT. This codes for CASSLAGGLDTQYF.

The chain is built from TRBV10-3 and TRBJ2-1, with 8 positions matching TRBD1. V was clipped by 3 bases and J by 6 bases; unmatched bases: 7. Germline V gives CDR1 ENHRY, CDR2 SYGVKD. There are 15 residues in the CDR3. Here the CDR3 DNA reads TGTGCCATCAGTGACCTTGACAGGGGTAGCAATGAGCAGTTCTTC. Protein: CAISDLDRGSNEQFF.